Below, one T cell receptor beta chain is given with its context. Germline lookup yields CDR1 SQVTM and CDR2 ANQGSEA. This CDR3 is 13 amino acids long. TCRdb reprocessed the 5' RACE reads, keeping one entry per CDR3 protein, no DNA. Across about 380,000 distinct CDR3 sequences, the top ten clones capture just over 2.5% of the sample. This entry comes from a study of monozygotic twins with inflammatory bowel disease. Sample: blood. The chain combines TRBV29-1 with TRBJ1-1; TCRdb gives TRBD1 as the D gene, but with no DNA this cannot be confirmed. The receptor was isolated from a human donor with ulcerative colitis or Crohn's disease, or a healthy co-twin of an affected twin (not recorded which). This chain's CDR3 is CSVSDRGNTEAFF.